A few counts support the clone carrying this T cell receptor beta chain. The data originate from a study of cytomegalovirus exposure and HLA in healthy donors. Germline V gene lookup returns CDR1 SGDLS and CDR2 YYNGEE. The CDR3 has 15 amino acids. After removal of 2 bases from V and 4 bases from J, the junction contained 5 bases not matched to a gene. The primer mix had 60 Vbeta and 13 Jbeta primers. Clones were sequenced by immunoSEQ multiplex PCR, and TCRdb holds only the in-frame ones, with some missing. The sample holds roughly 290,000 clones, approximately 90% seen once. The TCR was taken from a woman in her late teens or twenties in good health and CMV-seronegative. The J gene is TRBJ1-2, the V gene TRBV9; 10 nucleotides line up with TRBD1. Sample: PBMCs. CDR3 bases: TGTGCCAGCAGCGTTGGGGGACAGGGGTCCTATGGCTACACCTTC. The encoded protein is CASSVGGQGSYGYTF.